The next 9 T cell receptor beta chains were all read from a single sample in a study of T cell repertoires in cytomegalovirus infection. For these receptors, no antigen is known. TCRdb re-analysed the reads in MiXCR, keeping a single row per CDR3 protein. The table lists about 51,000 distinct CDR3 sequences, around a fifth of them singletons. This specimen consisted of CD8+ T cells from cultured PBMCs, obtained from culture after CMV antigen stimulation. These receptors came from a human donor in good health (CMV status not recorded). Some clones in this sample may be carry-over from other donors' samples.

The rearrangement joins TRBV5-5 to TRBJ1-2; the D is unclear. CDR3 length: 13 amino acids. CDR1 is SGHKS, CDR2 YYEKEE, per germline (reference sequence). V lost 4 bases and J lost 2, with 9 bases in between. The CDR3 loop is CASSPDLNYGYTF. The CDR3, as DNA: TGTGCCAGCAGCCCGGACTTAAACTATGGCTACACCTTC.

The table lists this clonotype with many counts. This rearrangement joins TRBV20-1 to TRBJ2-5; D is unclear. The V gene lost 1 base and the J gene lost 8 bases, with 8 bases spanning the gap. Germline loops: CDR1 DFQATT, CDR2 SNEGSKA (reference sequence). The CDR3 runs to 11 residues. CDR3 DNA sequence: TGCAGTGCTAGAGGAGACCGCACCCAGTACTTC. As protein: CSARGDRTQYF.

This clonotype has a handful of counts. The chain joins TRBV29-1 to TRBJ2-1; 7 nucleotides align to TRBD1. The CDR3 is 14 amino acids. Looked up from germline, CDR1 is SQVTM and CDR2 is ANQGSEA. CDR3 amino acids: CTVEGATSYNEQFF. The CDR3 coding sequence is TGCACCGTCGAGGGGGCGACTTCCTACAATGAGCAGTTCTTC.

This clonotype was recorded many times. The chain recombines TRBV7-9 with TRBJ1-4, with TRBD1 as a possible D gene (6 bases). Germline V gives CDR1 SEHNR, CDR2 FQNEAQ (reference sequence). This CDR3 spans 14 amino acids. V was shortened by 5 bases and J by 8 bases, with 15 bases between the two germline ends. CDR3 in amino acids: CASSAVQGYEKLFF. CDR3 coding DNA: TGTGCCAGCAGCGCCGTACAGGGCTACGAAAAACTGTTTTTT.

The rearrangement joins TRBV7-8 to TRBJ2-7; D is undetermined. This CDR3 contains 16 residues. The V end was cut by 1 base, the J end by 0 bases, with 13 bases between. Germline V gene sequence: CDR1 SGHVS, CDR2 FQNEAQ. The CDR3 protein is CASSLEQGMPSYEQYF. The CDR3 nucleotides read TGTGCCAGCAGCTTAGAACAAGGAATGCCCTCCTACGAGCAGTACTTC. Looking up the rest from reference TRBV7-8 and TRBJ2-7 gives the full variable domain: GAGVSQSPRYKVAKRGQDVALRCDPISGHVSLFWYQQALGQGPEFLTYFQNEAQLDKSGLPSDRFFAERPEGSVSTLKIQRTQQEDSAVYLCASSLEQGMPSYEQYFGPGTRLTVT.

This clonotype was counted many times. The chain is built from TRBV12-3 or TRBV12-4 and TRBJ2-3; tentative D call: TRBD2 (6 bases). This CDR3 region has 13 residues. Trimming shortened V by 5 bases and J by 1 base, and 7 bases separated the two germline ends. The CDR3 bases are TGTGCCAGCAGTCGGGAGCGCACAGATACGCAGTATTTT. Amino acid sequence: CASSRERTDTQYF.

This rearrangement joins TRBV7-2 to TRBJ2-3; 13 nucleotides align to TRBD2. The germline V gene has CDR1 SGHTA and CDR2 FQGNSA. The CDR3 is 17 amino acids. V gave up 1 base and J gave up 2 bases; unmatched junction bases: 3. CDR3 in amino acids: CASSLEGTSGDTDTQYF. CDR3 DNA: TGTGCCAGCAGCTTAGAAGGGACTAGCGGGGACACAGATACGCAGTATTTT.

This clonotype has a handful of counts. The chain couples TRBV27 to TRBJ1-2; TRBD1 agrees at 10 bases. This CDR3 spans 16 amino acids. With 6 bases clipped from V and 6 bases from J, the junction kept 13 bases outside the gene matches. Germline loops: CDR1 MNHEY, CDR2 SMNVEV (reference sequence). In DNA form, the CDR3 reads TGTGCCAGCAGCCCTCGGGACAGGGGCTTATCTGATGGCTACACCTTC. Protein sequence: CASSPRDRGLSDGYTF.

This rearrangement joins TRBV6-2 or TRBV6-3 to TRBJ2-2, with D possibly matching TRBD1 (6 bases). V was pared by 0 bases and J by 5 bases, with 7 bases between. Germline V lookup: CDR1 MNHEY, CDR2 SVGEGT. The CDR3 is 14 amino acids. CDR3 protein: CASSYSGHTGELFF. CDR3 in DNA: TGTGCCAGCAGTTACTCGGGACATACCGGGGAGCTGTTTTTT.